The entry that follows covers one T cell receptor (beta chain) sequence. Trimming removed 5 bases from V and 1 base from J, with 11 bases in between. From germline, CDR1 is ENHRY and CDR2 SYGVKD. The CDR3 runs to 14 residues. This entry comes from a study of blood T cell repertoires in COVID-19. Study summary: Sites across the United States, Italy and Spain contributed samples from acute and convalescent COVID-19. Sample material is recorded as cDNA or gDNA derived from T cells, B-cell-depleted T cells, or PBMCs.

Original data processing: Amplifying reference gene primers gave estimates of nucleated cell counts. Here immunoSEQ multiplex PCR was the method, and the copy in TCRdb shows in-frame clones only, minus some. Clonal size and the V and J genes are those of that table, whereas D and trimming came from the DNA. The profile covers about 88,000 clones, with about 90% appearing a single time and 15% taken by the ten largest. Sequencing input: peripheral blood. This rearrangement joins TRBV10-3 to TRBJ1-1; possibly TRBD1 for D (6 bases). This sequence was found in a male donor with acute or convalescent COVID-19. The CDR3 loop is CAISSIQGNTEAFF. CDR3 coding DNA: TGTGCCATCAGTTCTATACAGGGGAACACTGAAGCTTTCTTT.